The source of this TCR beta chain is a study of OX40 agonist ivuxolimab in advanced cancers. Autoimmune disease history or systemic immunosuppression barred patients. Clones were read by immunoSEQ multiplex PCR, and TCRdb kept only the in-frame ones, dropping some. The table includes roughly 50,000 clones, more than 70% detected once. The origin of this receptor is an adult with an advanced solid tumor such as melanoma, head and neck, liver or kidney cancer. The specimen comprised CD4+ or CD8+ T cells sorted from blood, sampled in a trial of the OX40 agonist ivuxolimab.

The CDR3 nucleotides read TGTGCCAGCAGTGAAGACAGGGGGCGACGGCACACTGAAGCTTTCTTT. Translated: CASSEDRGRRHTEAFF. The chain has TRBV6-1 and TRBJ1-1; 9 bases fit TRBD1. J lost 3 bases, V lost 1 base, and 6 bases had no gene match. Germline CDR1 and CDR2: MNHNS and SASEGT. The CDR3 has 16 amino acids.